This note documents a single TCR beta chain sequence. The antigen remains undetermined. The data are from a study of radiotherapy plus CTLA-4 blockade in lung cancer. The protocol was immunoSEQ multiplex PCR, while the TCRdb copy is restricted to in-frame clones and leaves out a portion. The sample includes tens of thousands of clones, around 76% of them seen just once. This CDR3 is 16 amino acids long. CDR1 is SGHNT, CDR2 YENEEA, per germline. V gave up 6 bases and J gave up 1 base; unmatched junction bases: 7. Study-level points and caveats: Among blood TCR repertoires after radiotherapy plus ipilimumab, tumor-derived clones expanded.

Chemo-refractory metastatic non-small-cell lung cancer patients underwent focal radiation alongside CTLA-4 blockade with ipilimumab. The gene calls are TRBV11-3 and TRBJ2-1; 9 bases are shared with TRBD2. Sequencing was performed on peripheral blood, taken from a patient treated with radiotherapy plus ipilimumab. The sequence was collected from a human donor with non-small cell lung cancer who had a partial response to radiotherapy plus ipilimumab. Some clones in this sample may be carry-over from other donors' samples. The CDR3 sequence is CASSSSGGNSYNEQFF. DNA for the CDR3: TGTGCCAGCAGTTCGAGCGGGGGGAATTCCTACAATGAGCAGTTCTTC.